These T cell receptor beta chains were read from a single sample in a study of shared clonotypes between healthy human individuals. Some clones are missing from TCRdb's copy, which holds only in-frame ones; the method was immunoSEQ multiplex PCR. This sample yields some 2 million clones, of which roughly 95% are seen a single time; more than 0.95% belongs to the top ten. Sequencing was carried out using naive CD8+ T cells sorted from blood. All receptors come from a man in his late teens or twenties in good health. The CDR3 runs from the conserved cysteine through the conserved F or W. The order of the fields is D gene, V gene, J gene, clone size, CDR3 length, CDR3 DNA, CDR3 protein. The D gene is left open where the match is weak. Some rows have no size entry. The others give once, few or many, or a class for an expanded clone.

D: .
V: TRBV5-1
J: TRBJ2-7
size: .
length: 15
DNA: TGCGCCAGCAGCTTGGACGGGACATTCTCCTACGAGCAGTACTTC
CDR3: CASSLDGTFSYEQYF

D: TRBD1
V: TRBV5-1
J: TRBJ1-5
size: once
length: 17
DNA: TGCGCCAGCAGCTCCACTATGGACAGGGGGGACAATCAGCCCCAGCATTTT
CDR3: CASSSTMDRGDNQPQHF

D: TRBD1
V: TRBV6-1
J: TRBJ2-7
size: .
length: 13
DNA: TGTGCCAGCAGGACAGGGGACCACTACGAGCAGTACTTC
CDR3: CASRTGDHYEQYF

D: .
V: TRBV28
J: TRBJ2-7
size: .
length: 15
DNA: TGTGCCAGCAGCTCGACTAGACTAGGAGAGGACGAGCAGTACTTC
CDR3: CASSSTRLGEDEQYF

D: TRBD2
V: TRBV9
J: TRBJ2-5
size: .
length: 14
DNA: TGTGCCAGCAGCGTAGCGAGCGGGATCGAGACCCAGTACTTC
CDR3: CASSVASGIETQYF

D: .
V: TRBV2
J: TRBJ1-6
size: .
length: 14
DNA: TGTGCCAGCAGTGAAATAGTCCAGAGCTCACCCCTCCACTTT
CDR3: CASSEIVQSSPLHF

D: .
V: TRBV7-9
J: TRBJ1-1
size: .
length: 12
DNA: TGTGCCAGCAGTTCAGACAACCATGAAGCTTTCTTT
CDR3: CASSSDNHEAFF

D: TRBD1
V: TRBV7-7
J: TRBJ2-5
size: .
length: 17
DNA: TGTGCTAGCAGCCCCCATCCCGGGACAGGGCGCGGTGAGACCCAGTACTTC
CDR3: CASSPHPGTGRGETQYF

D: .
V: TRBV7-9
J: TRBJ1-2
size: .
length: 14
DNA: TGTGCCAGCAGCTCCGTAGGGGCCGGTTATGGCTACACCTTC
CDR3: CASSSVGAGYGYTF

D: TRBD1
V: TRBV4-1
J: TRBJ2-5
size: .
length: 16
DNA: TGCGCCAGCAGCCTCCTAGGACAGGGGGCCGGAGAGACCCAGTACTTC
CDR3: CASSLLGQGAGETQYF

D: TRBD2
V: TRBV6-5
J: TRBJ2-4
size: .
length: 13
DNA: TGTGCCAGCAGCCCTACCGGGGGGAACATTCAGTACTTC
CDR3: CASSPTGGNIQYF

D: .
V: TRBV4-1
J: TRBJ2-7
size: .
length: 15
DNA: TGCGCCAGCAGCCAAGAGGAGGAGGGGTCCTACGAGCAGTACTTC
CDR3: CASSQEEEGSYEQYF

D: .
V: TRBV9
J: TRBJ2-7
size: .
length: 12
DNA: TGTGCCAGCAGCCGAAGGAACTACGAGCAGTACTTC
CDR3: CASSRRNYEQYF

D: TRBD1
V: TRBV27
J: TRBJ2-1
size: .
length: 14
DNA: TGTGCCAGCAGTCTAAGACAGGGGGCAAATGAGCAGTTCTTC
CDR3: CASSLRQGANEQFF

D: .
V: TRBV7-9
J: TRBJ1-1
size: .
length: 11
DNA: TGTGCCAGCAGCTTAGCCTCTGGAGCTTTCTTT
CDR3: CASSLASGAFF

D: .
V: TRBV11-3
J: TRBJ1-1
size: .
length: 13
DNA: TGTGCCAGCAGCTTACAGTATCACACTGAAGCTTTCTTT
CDR3: CASSLQYHTEAFF

D: .
V: TRBV6-1
J: TRBJ1-6
size: .
length: 16
DNA: TGTGCCAGCAGTGAACTAGGGAAATCCTATAATTCACCCCTCCACTTT
CDR3: CASSELGKSYNSPLHF

D: .
V: TRBV29-1
J: TRBJ2-5
size: once
length: 15
DNA: TGCAGCGTTGAGGGGGTGGCGGGGACGAAAGAGACCCAGTACTTC
CDR3: CSVEGVAGTKETQYF

D: .
V: TRBV2
J: TRBJ2-7
size: .
length: 16
DNA: TGTGCCAGCAGTTCTCTTGGGGGACTGAGCTCCTACGAGCAGTACTTC
CDR3: CASSSLGGLSSYEQYF

D: TRBD1
V: TRBV5-1
J: TRBJ1-1
size: .
length: 15
DNA: TGCGCCAGCAGTCGGGACAGCTTAATGTACACTGAAGCTTTCTTT
CDR3: CASSRDSLMYTEAFF

D: TRBD1
V: TRBV11-2
J: TRBJ2-1
size: .
length: 16
DNA: TGTGCCAGCAGCTCAGGGGCCGGGACAGGGGAAAATGAGCAGTTCTTC
CDR3: CASSSGAGTGENEQFF

D: TRBD1
V: TRBV6-6
J: TRBJ1-4
size: .
length: 14
DNA: TGTGCCAGCAGTCCCGGGACAGGGAATGAAAAACTGTTTTTT
CDR3: CASSPGTGNEKLFF

D: .
V: TRBV7-9
J: TRBJ2-7
size: .
length: 16
DNA: TGTGCCAGCAGCTTAGGCCCTGGGGGTTCCGTCTACGAGCAGTACTTC
CDR3: CASSLGPGGSVYEQYF

D: .
V: TRBV2
J: TRBJ1-6
size: .
length: 14
DNA: TGTGCCAGCAGTCGGGACACGTATAATTCACCCCTCCACTTT
CDR3: CASSRDTYNSPLHF

D: .
V: TRBV6-5
J: TRBJ1-1
size: .
length: 14
DNA: TGTGCCAGCAGTCAGACGGGGGGAAACACTGAAGCTTTCTTT
CDR3: CASSQTGGNTEAFF

D: .
V: TRBV4-1
J: TRBJ2-7
size: few
length: 12
DNA: TGCGCCAGCAGCCAAGGGGCCTACGAGCAGTACTTC
CDR3: CASSQGAYEQYF

D: TRBD1
V: TRBV30
J: TRBJ2-3
size: .
length: 17
DNA: TGTGCCTGGACCGGACAGGGGCCGTTTGCTAGCACAGATACGCAGTATTTT
CDR3: CAWTGQGPFASTDTQYF

D: .
V: TRBV25-1
J: TRBJ2-5
size: .
length: 16
DNA: TGTGCCAGCAGTGAATATGGGGCAGGTAACCAAGAGACCCAGTACTTC
CDR3: CASSEYGAGNQETQYF

D: .
V: TRBV7-2
J: TRBJ2-7
size: .
length: 13
DNA: TGTGCCAGCAGTCCGAGTGGGGGGCTCGAGCAGTACTTC
CDR3: CASSPSGGLEQYF

D: TRBD2
V: TRBV4-2
J: TRBJ2-5
size: once
length: 14
DNA: TGTGCCAGCAGCCAGGTTAGCGGGCAAGAGACCCAGTACTTC
CDR3: CASSQVSGQETQYF

D: TRBD2
V: TRBV2
J: TRBJ2-5
size: .
length: 18
DNA: TGTGCCAGCAGTGAAGCGGAACTAGCGGGGGTCTGGCAAGAGACCCAGTACTTC
CDR3: CASSEAELAGVWQETQYF

D: .
V: TRBV27
J: TRBJ2-3
size: .
length: 19
DNA: TGTGCCAGCAGTTCGACCCTTCCCATGGACCCCGCTAGCACAGATACGCAGTATTTT
CDR3: CASSSTLPMDPASTDTQYF

D: TRBD2
V: TRBV11-2
J: TRBJ2-5
size: .
length: 16
DNA: TGTGCCAGCAGCTTCGGGACTAGCACGTACCAAGAGACCCAGTACTTC
CDR3: CASSFGTSTYQETQYF

D: .
V: TRBV4-3
J: TRBJ1-2
size: .
length: 14
DNA: TGCGCCAGCAGCACGACATCGGGGCCGTATGGCTACACCTTC
CDR3: CASSTTSGPYGYTF

D: .
V: TRBV7-9
J: TRBJ1-3
size: few
length: 15
DNA: TGTGCCAGCAGCTTAGGGCAGTTAGGAGGAAACACCATATATTTT
CDR3: CASSLGQLGGNTIYF

D: TRBD1
V: TRBV11-3
J: TRBJ2-1
size: once
length: 15
DNA: TGTGCCAGCAGCGCCTTAACAGGGGGGACTCGAGAGCAGTTCTTC
CDR3: CASSALTGGTREQFF

D: .
V: TRBV4-3
J: TRBJ1-1
size: .
length: 15
DNA: TGCGCCAGCAGCCAAGCCGGACATGAGAACACTGAAGCTTTCTTT
CDR3: CASSQAGHENTEAFF

D: TRBD2
V: TRBV9
J: TRBJ2-1
size: .
length: 15
DNA: TGTGCCAGCAGCTCCCGGGACTATGCGGCTAATGAGCAGTTCTTC
CDR3: CASSSRDYAANEQFF

D: TRBD1
V: TRBV4-1
J: TRBJ2-2
size: .
length: 15
DNA: TGCGCCAGCAGCCCCCGACAGGGGGACACCGGGGAGCTGTTTTTT
CDR3: CASSPRQGDTGELFF

D: .
V: TRBV19
J: TRBJ1-2
size: .
length: 15
DNA: TGTGCCAGTACAAGGCAGGGCGACCTCTTCTATGGCTACACCTTC
CDR3: CASTRQGDLFYGYTF

D: .
V: TRBV5-4
J: TRBJ2-7
size: .
length: 14
DNA: TGTGCCAGCACCTCAGGGGTCTCTGGGAACGAGCAGTACTTC
CDR3: CASTSGVSGNEQYF

D: TRBD1
V: TRBV28
J: TRBJ2-7
size: .
length: 19
DNA: TGTGCCAGCAGTCCCCGGGGCAGGGGGAACGTGTGGCCTACCTACGAGCAGTACTTC
CDR3: CASSPRGRGNVWPTYEQYF

D: TRBD2
V: TRBV5-1
J: TRBJ2-7
size: .
length: 15
DNA: TGCGCCAGCAGCTACATTAGCGGGGGAAACTACGAGCAGTACTTC
CDR3: CASSYISGGNYEQYF

D: .
V: TRBV7-9
J: TRBJ1-4
size: .
length: 14
DNA: TGTGCCAGCAGTTCCGGGACCGGGAATGAAAAACTGTTTTTT
CDR3: CASSSGTGNEKLFF

D: .
V: TRBV10-1
J: TRBJ2-7
size: .
length: 16
DNA: TGCGCCAGCAGTGAGTCTGGGGGAACAGGACATAACGAGCAGTACTTC
CDR3: CASSESGGTGHNEQYF

D: TRBD1
V: TRBV6-5
J: TRBJ1-2
size: .
length: 15
DNA: TGTGCCAGCAGCACCGACAGGGAACGGGACTATGGCTACACCTTC
CDR3: CASSTDRERDYGYTF

D: .
V: TRBV4-3
J: TRBJ2-3
size: .
length: 17
DNA: TGCGCCAGCAGCCAAGATCGTGACCCTCCTAGCACAGATACGCAGTATTTT
CDR3: CASSQDRDPPSTDTQYF

D: .
V: TRBV4-1
J: TRBJ1-2
size: .
length: 14
DNA: TGCGCCAGCAGCCAAGGAACAGGGATCTATGGCTACACCTTC
CDR3: CASSQGTGIYGYTF

D: .
V: TRBV4-3
J: TRBJ2-7
size: .
length: 14
DNA: TGCGCCAGCAGCCAGGGAAGTTATGTCTACGAGCAGTACTTC
CDR3: CASSQGSYVYEQYF

D: .
V: TRBV5-4
J: TRBJ2-7
size: .
length: 13
DNA: TGTGCCAGCAGCTTGGAAGCAGGGAACGAGCAGTACTTC
CDR3: CASSLEAGNEQYF

D: .
V: TRBV19
J: TRBJ2-7
size: .
length: 13
DNA: TGTGCCAGTAGTATCGGTAGTCCCTACGAGCAGTACTTC
CDR3: CASSIGSPYEQYF

D: .
V: TRBV7-2
J: TRBJ2-7
size: once
length: 15
DNA: TGTGCCAGCAGCTCCCTTGGGGCGGGCACCTACGAGCAGTACTTC
CDR3: CASSSLGAGTYEQYF

D: TRBD1
V: TRBV6-4
J: TRBJ1-2
size: .
length: 15
DNA: TGTGCCAGCAGTGACGCAGGGGGCCGTAATGGTGGCTACACCTTC
CDR3: CASSDAGGRNGGYTF

D: .
V: TRBV10-2
J: TRBJ2-3
size: .
length: 14
DNA: TGCGCCAGCAGTGAAAGCCCTAGCACAGATACGCAGTATTTT
CDR3: CASSESPSTDTQYF

D: TRBD1
V: TRBV19
J: TRBJ2-3
size: .
length: 14
DNA: TGTGCCAGTAGTATAGTAGGGGGCGCAGATACGCAGTATTTT
CDR3: CASSIVGGADTQYF

D: TRBD2
V: TRBV7-8
J: TRBJ2-7
size: .
length: 16
DNA: TGTGCCAGCAGCCCCGGACTAGCGGGCACCTCCTACGAGCAGTACTTC
CDR3: CASSPGLAGTSYEQYF

D: .
V: TRBV5-1
J: TRBJ2-7
size: .
length: 15
DNA: TGCGCCAGCAGCGTGAGTCCGGGGTCCACCTACGAGCAGTACTTC
CDR3: CASSVSPGSTYEQYF